The 16 T cell receptor beta chains below come from one sample, sequenced in a study of beta chain features in type 1 diabetes. Overall study results and limits: A moderate, significant TCRB CDR3 shortening appeared in type 1 diabetes across four CD4+ subsets.

Their recognized antigens are unknown. Investigators reverse transcribed all isolated RNA, so they sequenced expressed TCRB transcripts. Measured with immunoSEQ multiplex PCR; TCRdb has only the in-frame clones, and not every one. The sample has 350,000 to 450,000 clones, about 12% seen once. The sample was naive CD4+ T cells from blood. These receptors came from a woman aged 18-30 years with type 1 diabetes.

In this sample, this clone turned up a few times. The gene calls are TRBV19 and TRBJ2-1; 9 nucleotides agree with TRBD1. This CDR3 contains 15 residues. Per germline, CDR1 LNHDA and CDR2 SQIVND (reference sequence). V lost 4 bases, J lost 0 bases, and 1 base stayed unmatched. The CDR3 nucleotides read TGTGCCAGTAGTACGGGACAGGGCTCCTACAATGAGCAGTTCTTC. Translation gives CASSTGQGSYNEQFF.

The V call is TRBV7-2, the J call TRBJ1-1; TRBD1 might be the D (5 bases). Deletions cut 7 bases from V and 1 base from J, with 16 bases between. In germline, CDR1 is SGHTA, CDR2 FQGNSA. CDR3 length equals 15 residues. CDR3 region: CASTTIGGGNTEAFF. The DNA of the CDR3 is TGTGCCAGCACTACAATTGGGGGGGGGAACACTGAAGCTTTCTTT.

This clone has a handful of counts. The V gene is TRBV7-8, the J gene TRBJ2-1; a weak D match, TRBD1 (6 bases). Germline CDR1 is SGHVS and CDR2 is FQNEAQ. The V end was cut by 2 bases, the J end by 7 bases, with 15 bases between. CDR3 length: 15 amino acids. The CDR3 protein is CASSLFGTSTNEQFF. CDR3 nucleotide sequence: TGTGCCAGCAGCTTATTCGGGACATCAACGAATGAGCAGTTCTTC.

There are a few counts of this clone. The rearrangement uses TRBV5-6 and TRBJ2-5, with 7 bases aligning to TRBD2. Trimming at V came to 0 bases and at J to 4 bases, leaving 0 bases not matched to a gene. Germline V gene lookup returns CDR1 SGHDT and CDR2 YYEEEE. The length of the CDR3 is 13 residues. CDR3 nucleotide sequence: TGTGCCAGCAGCTTGGCTAGCGGAGAGACCCAGTACTTC. Its protein is CASSLASGETQYF.

The chain recombines TRBV11-2 with TRBJ2-7; the match to TRBD2 covers 7 bases. CDR1 and CDR2 (germline): SGHAT, FQNNGV. The CDR3 has 15 residues. V was pared by 1 base and J by 3 bases, with 6 bases of the junction left unmatched. The CDR3 protein is CASSLVPAGYYEQYF. The CDR3 DNA is TGTGCCAGCAGCTTAGTGCCAGCGGGATACTACGAGCAGTACTTC.

The V and J genes are TRBV6-6 and TRBJ2-1; 10 bases fit TRBD2. J gave up 8 bases and V 6 bases, and 13 bases lay outside the gene matches. This CDR3 spans 16 amino acids. Germline V lookup: CDR1 MNHNY, CDR2 SVGAGI (reference sequence). This CDR3 reads CASRPDASGSMDEQFF. DNA of the CDR3: TGTGCCAGCAGGCCGGATGCTAGCGGGAGCATGGATGAGCAGTTCTTC.

The gene calls are TRBV2 and TRBJ2-6; D gene ambiguous. The CDR3 extends over 16 amino acids. The V and J ends lost 2 bases and 2 bases respectively, with 10 bases between them. Germline CDR1 SNHLY, CDR2 FYNNEI. This CDR3 is CASSENSLPGANVLTF. DNA for the CDR3: TGTGCCAGCAGTGAAAACAGCTTACCTGGGGCCAACGTCCTGACTTTC.

This clone showed up just a few times. This chain joins TRBV11-2 and TRBJ2-5; TRBD2 agrees at 8 bases. This CDR3 is built from 15 residues. The V gene end was trimmed by 2 bases and the J gene end by 2 bases; junction bases not matched to a gene: 4. Germline V lookup: CDR1 SGHAT, CDR2 FQNNGV. The chain's CDR3 is CASSLRLAGQETQYF. Here the CDR3 DNA reads TGTGCCAGCAGCTTACGATTAGCGGGGCAAGAGACCCAGTACTTC.

A few counts support this clone. The J gene is TRBJ2-7, the V gene TRBV5-4; 8 nucleotides line up with TRBD2. Losses at the gene ends were 0 bases for V and 6 bases for J; bases not matched to a gene: 8. The length of the CDR3 is 15 residues. Per germline, CDR1 SGHNT and CDR2 YYREEE (reference sequence). The DNA for the CDR3 is TGTGCCAGCAGCTTGGCCGAGGCGGGAGGCCTCGAGCAGTACTTC. Translating gives CASSLAEAGGLEQYF.

A few counts support this clone. V usage is TRBV15 and J usage is TRBJ1-2; 10 nucleotides align to TRBD1. V lost 1 base to trimming and J lost 4 bases; unmatched junction nucleotides: 6. There are 16 residues in the CDR3. Germline V gives CDR1 LNHNV, CDR2 YYDKDF (reference sequence). CDR3 protein: CATSRGRDRGIYGYTF. For the CDR3, the DNA is TGTGCCACCAGCAGAGGCCGGGACAGGGGAATCTATGGCTACACCTTC.

This clone appeared a few times. This CDR3 is CASSAGDTAGGYTF. In nucleotides, the CDR3 is TGTGCCAGCAGCGCGGGGGACACCGCCGGCGGCTACACCTTC. The genes are TRBV5-6 and TRBJ1-2, with D possibly matching TRBD1 (6 bases). Germline values: CDR1 SGHDT, CDR2 YYEEEE. The CDR3 totals 14 residues. Trimming took 4 bases from V and 8 from J, leaving 18 bases between them.

In its sample, this clone was seen a few times. J is TRBJ1-4 and V is TRBV11-2; 7 positions match TRBD1. The V gene's germline CDR1 is SGHAT and CDR2 FQNNGV. The CDR3 covers 15 residues. The ends lost 4 bases at V and 6 bases at J; junction bases unmatched: 8. The CDR3, as DNA: TGTGCCAGCAGCTACGCCGGGACAGCGGATGAAAAACTGTTTTTT. This encodes CASSYAGTADEKLFF.

This clone showed up just a few times. The V gene is TRBV28, the J gene TRBJ2-7; 9 bases are a match to TRBD2. The germline CDR1 and CDR2 sequences are MDHEN and SYDVKM. This CDR3 has 15 residues. V gave up 1 base and J gave up 6 bases; unmatched junction bases: 7. The CDR3 bases are TGTGCCAGCAGTTTATTGACTAGCGGTACACTCGAGCAGTACTTC. Its translation is CASSLLTSGTLEQYF.

V gene TRBV30 combines with J gene TRBJ2-7; D is possibly TRBD1 (6 bases). Germline V gene data show CDR1 as GTSNPN and CDR2 as SVGIG (reference sequence). Deletions cut 4 bases from V and 3 bases from J, with 16 bases between. The CDR3 runs to 14 residues. CDR3 nucleotides: TGTGCCTGGACGTCCCAGGGGCTGGTCTACGAGCAGTACTTC. It encodes CAWTSQGLVYEQYF.

The sample holds a few counts of this clone. The chain employs TRBV2 and TRBJ1-5, with D possibly being TRBD1 (5 bases). The CDR3 runs 15 residues. The V gene's germline CDR1 is SNHLY and CDR2 FYNNEI. Trimming stripped 3 bases from V and 2 bases from J, with 11 bases between. CDR3 in DNA: TGTGCCAGCAGTGAGTCCGGGGGACGCAATCAGCCCCAGCATTTT. This encodes CASSESGGRNQPQHF.

This chain uses TRBV18 with TRBJ1-5, with D unresolved. The CDR3 loop spans 15 amino acids. V lost 6 bases, J lost 0 bases, and 12 bases lay in between. From germline, CDR1 is KGHSH and CDR2 LQKENI. CDR3 sequence (DNA): TGTGCCAGCTCGGAGACTGTTTATAGCAATCAGCCCCAGCATTTT. It translates to CASSETVYSNQPQHF.